The 4 T cell receptor beta chains presented below share a single source sample, sequenced in a study of T cell changes during pregnancy in multiple sclerosis. Sequencing was performed with immunoSEQ multiplex PCR; in TCRdb, only in-frame clones are kept and a portion is missing. The table has about 24,000 clones, roughly 91% seen once. The sample in question was CD4+ T cells from peripheral blood mononuclear cells, obtained in the first trimester of pregnancy. The receptor set was obtained from a female donor in good health, enrolled as a control in a pregnancy study.

This chain uses TRBV11-2 with TRBJ2-2, with 7 bases identical to TRBD2. The V gene's germline CDR1 is SGHAT and CDR2 FQNNGV. The length of the CDR3 is 15 residues. V shed 0 bases and J 5 bases; nucleotides not matched to a gene: 3. CDR3 protein: CASSLEPSGTGELFF. As DNA, the CDR3 is TGTGCCAGCAGCTTAGAACCTAGCGGTACCGGGGAGCTGTTTTTT.

The rearrangement uses TRBV7-2 and TRBJ2-7; D is unclear. The CDR3 covers 14 residues. V was pared by 5 bases and J by 6 bases, with 17 bases between. The germline CDR1 and CDR2 sequences are SGHTA and FQGNSA. Here the CDR3 DNA reads TGTGCCAGCAGCGGATGGGCCCTTCCCGTCGAGCAGTACTTC. Its protein product is CASSGWALPVEQYF.

The chain carries TRBV5-4 and TRBJ2-4; D perhaps matches TRBD1 (5 bases). Germline V gives CDR1 SGHNT, CDR2 YYREEE (reference sequence). With 4 bases removed from V and 0 bases from J, the gap between germline ends came to 11 bases. This CDR3 comprises 15 residues. For the CDR3, the DNA is TGTGCCAGCAGCCCGTCGCAGGGAGCCAAAAACATTCAGTACTTC. It encodes CASSPSQGAKNIQYF.

V and J are TRBV6-6 and TRBJ1-5, with TRBD1 matching 7 bases. The trim removed 4 bases at V and 5 bases at J, leaving 8 bases unmatched. Germline V gene sequence: CDR1 MNHNY, CDR2 SVGAGI (reference sequence). This CDR3 comprises 15 residues. The DNA of the CDR3 is TGTGCCAGCAGTTCGCCGACAGGGCCATATCAGCCCCAGCATTTT. It yields the protein CASSSPTGPYQPQHF.